The TCR beta chain under discussion was sequenced for a study of T cell changes during pregnancy in multiple sclerosis. Germline V gene sequence: CDR1 MNHNS, CDR2 SASEGT. The CDR3 has 13 amino acids. Trimming removed 6 bases from V and 3 bases from J; junction bases left unmatched: 5. Clones were sequenced by immunoSEQ multiplex PCR, and TCRdb holds only the in-frame ones, with some missing. In the table there are approximately 53,000 clones, around 94% of which are singletons. Here the sequenced sample was CD4+ T cells from peripheral blood mononuclear cells, taken in the third trimester of pregnancy. The chain has TRBV6-1 and TRBJ2-7, with 7 bases aligning to TRBD1. The source is a female donor with multiple sclerosis, enrolled in a pregnancy study. CDR3 protein: CASSRDSGYEQYF. CDR3 coding DNA: TGTGCCAGCAGCCGGGACAGCGGCTACGAGCAGTACTTC.